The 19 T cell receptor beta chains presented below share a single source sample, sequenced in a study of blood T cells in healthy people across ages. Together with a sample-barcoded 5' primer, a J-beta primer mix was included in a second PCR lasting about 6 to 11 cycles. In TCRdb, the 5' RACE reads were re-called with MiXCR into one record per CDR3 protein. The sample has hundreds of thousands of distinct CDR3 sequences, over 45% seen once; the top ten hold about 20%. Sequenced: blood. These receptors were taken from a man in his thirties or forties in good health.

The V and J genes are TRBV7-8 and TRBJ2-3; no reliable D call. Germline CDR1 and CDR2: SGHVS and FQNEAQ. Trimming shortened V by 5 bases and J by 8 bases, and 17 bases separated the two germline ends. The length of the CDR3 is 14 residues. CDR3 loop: CASSPILGPRTQYF. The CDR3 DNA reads TGTGCCAGCAGCCCTATCCTTGGCCCCCGTACGCAGTATTTT.

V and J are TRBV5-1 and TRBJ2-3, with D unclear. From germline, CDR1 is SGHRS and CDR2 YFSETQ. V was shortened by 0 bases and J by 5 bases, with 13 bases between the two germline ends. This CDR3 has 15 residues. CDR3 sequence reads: CASSLEAVGIDTQYF. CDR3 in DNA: TGCGCCAGCAGCTTGGAGGCGGTGGGTATAGATACGCAGTATTTT.

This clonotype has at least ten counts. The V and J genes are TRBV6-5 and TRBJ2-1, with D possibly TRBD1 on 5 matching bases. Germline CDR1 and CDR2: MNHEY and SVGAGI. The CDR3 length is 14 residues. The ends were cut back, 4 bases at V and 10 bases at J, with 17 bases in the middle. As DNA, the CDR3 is TGTGCCAGCAGTTCGGACATTTGGGCTCCCGAGCAGTTCTTC. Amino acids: CASSSDIWAPEQFF.

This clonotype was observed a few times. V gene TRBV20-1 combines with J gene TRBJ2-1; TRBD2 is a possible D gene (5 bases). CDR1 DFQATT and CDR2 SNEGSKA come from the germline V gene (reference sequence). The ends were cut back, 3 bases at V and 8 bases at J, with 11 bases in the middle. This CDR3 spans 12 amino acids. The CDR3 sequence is CSASRGVHEQFF. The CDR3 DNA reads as TGCAGTGCTAGTCGGGGAGTCCATGAGCAGTTCTTC.

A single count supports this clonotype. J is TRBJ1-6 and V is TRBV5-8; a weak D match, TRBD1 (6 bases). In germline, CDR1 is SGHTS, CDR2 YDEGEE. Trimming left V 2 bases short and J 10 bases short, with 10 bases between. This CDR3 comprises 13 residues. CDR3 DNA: TGTGCCAGCAGCTTCGACAGGAGCTCACCCCTCCACTTT. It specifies CASSFDRSSPLHF.

The CDR3, as DNA: TGCAGTGCCGCCGGACTAGCGGCTTACAATGAGCAGTTCTTC. Amino acids: CSAAGLAAYNEQFF. The chain links TRBV20-1 to TRBJ2-1; 10 nucleotides match TRBD2. Germline assignment: CDR1 DFQATT and CDR2 SNEGSKA (reference sequence). CDR3 length equals 14 residues. V was clipped by 6 bases and J by 4 bases; unmatched bases: 6.

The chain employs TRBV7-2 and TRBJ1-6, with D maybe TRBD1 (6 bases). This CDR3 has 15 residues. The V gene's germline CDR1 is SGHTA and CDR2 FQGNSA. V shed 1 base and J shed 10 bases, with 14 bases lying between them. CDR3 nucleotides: TGTGCCAGCAGCTTAGTATCGGGGGCCGAATCACCCCTCCACTTT. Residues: CASSLVSGAESPLHF.

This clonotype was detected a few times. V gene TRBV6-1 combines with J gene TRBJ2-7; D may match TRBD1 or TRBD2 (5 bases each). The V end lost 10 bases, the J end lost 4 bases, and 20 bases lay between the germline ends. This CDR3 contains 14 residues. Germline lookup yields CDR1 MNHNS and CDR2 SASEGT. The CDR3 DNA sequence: TGTGCCACCTCTCCAGCTGGGACCGTATACGAGCAGTACTTC. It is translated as CATSPAGTVYEQYF.

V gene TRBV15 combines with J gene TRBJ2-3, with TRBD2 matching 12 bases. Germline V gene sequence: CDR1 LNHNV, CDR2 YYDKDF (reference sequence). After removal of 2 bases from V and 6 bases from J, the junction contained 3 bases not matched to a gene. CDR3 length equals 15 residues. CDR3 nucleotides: TGTGCCACCAGCAGACTAGCGGGAGGGCCTGATACGCAGTATTTT. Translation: CATSRLAGGPDTQYF.

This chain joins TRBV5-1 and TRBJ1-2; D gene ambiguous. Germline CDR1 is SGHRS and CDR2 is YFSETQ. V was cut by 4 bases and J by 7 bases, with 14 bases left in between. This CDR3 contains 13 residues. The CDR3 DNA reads TGCGCCAGCAGCCCGCCGGGTTCAGGTGGCTACACCTTC. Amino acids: CASSPPGSGGYTF.

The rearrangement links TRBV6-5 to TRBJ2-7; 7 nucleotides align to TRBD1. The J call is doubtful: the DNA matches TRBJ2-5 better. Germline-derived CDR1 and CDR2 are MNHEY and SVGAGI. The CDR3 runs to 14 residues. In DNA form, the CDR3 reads TGTGCCAGCAGTCTCGATGGACAGGAAGAGACCCAGTACTTC. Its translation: CASSLDGQEETQYF.

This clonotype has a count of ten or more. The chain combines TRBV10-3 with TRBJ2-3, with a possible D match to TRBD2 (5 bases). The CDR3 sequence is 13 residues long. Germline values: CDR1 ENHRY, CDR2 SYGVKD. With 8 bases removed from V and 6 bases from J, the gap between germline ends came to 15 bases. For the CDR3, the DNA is TGTGCCATCTCTACCCAGGAGGAGGATACGCAGTATTTT. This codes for CAISTQEEDTQYF.

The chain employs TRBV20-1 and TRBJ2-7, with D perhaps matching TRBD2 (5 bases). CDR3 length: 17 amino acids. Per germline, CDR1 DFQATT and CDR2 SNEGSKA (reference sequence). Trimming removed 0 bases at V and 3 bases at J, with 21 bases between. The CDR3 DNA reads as TGCAGTGCTAGAGATCAAGCGGCGGCCCGTCTATTCTACGAGCAGTACTTC. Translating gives CSARDQAAARLFYEQYF.

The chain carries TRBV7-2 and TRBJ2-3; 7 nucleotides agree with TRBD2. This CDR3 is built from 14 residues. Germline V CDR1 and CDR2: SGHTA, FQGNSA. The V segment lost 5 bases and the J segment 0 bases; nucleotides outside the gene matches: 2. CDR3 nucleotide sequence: TGTGCCAGCAGCAGGGGACTAAGCACAGATACGCAGTATTTT. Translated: CASSRGLSTDTQYF.

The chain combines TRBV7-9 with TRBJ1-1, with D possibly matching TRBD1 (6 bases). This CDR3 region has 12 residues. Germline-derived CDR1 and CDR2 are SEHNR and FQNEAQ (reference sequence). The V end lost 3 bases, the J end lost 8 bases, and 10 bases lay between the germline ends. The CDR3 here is CASSFEQGEAFF. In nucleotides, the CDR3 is TGTGCCAGCAGCTTCGAACAGGGCGAAGCTTTCTTT.

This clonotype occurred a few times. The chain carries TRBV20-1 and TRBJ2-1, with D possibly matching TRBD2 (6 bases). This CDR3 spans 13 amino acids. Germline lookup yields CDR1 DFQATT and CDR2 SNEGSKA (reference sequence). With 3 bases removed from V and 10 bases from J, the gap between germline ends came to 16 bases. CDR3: CSASLGGSGEQFF. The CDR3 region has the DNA TGCAGTGCTAGTCTTGGGGGGAGCGGGGAGCAGTTCTTC.

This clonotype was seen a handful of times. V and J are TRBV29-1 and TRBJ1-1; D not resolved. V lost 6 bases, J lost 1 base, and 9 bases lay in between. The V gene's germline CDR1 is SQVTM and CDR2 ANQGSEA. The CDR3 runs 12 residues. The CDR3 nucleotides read TGCAGCGTCAAAACAGAGAACACTGAAGCTTTCTTT. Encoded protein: CSVKTENTEAFF.

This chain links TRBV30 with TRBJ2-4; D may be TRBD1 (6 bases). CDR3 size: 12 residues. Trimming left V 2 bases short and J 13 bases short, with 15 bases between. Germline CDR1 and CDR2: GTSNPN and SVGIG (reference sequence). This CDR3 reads CAWSTQGNKQYF. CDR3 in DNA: TGTGCCTGGAGTACACAGGGTAACAAGCAGTACTTC.

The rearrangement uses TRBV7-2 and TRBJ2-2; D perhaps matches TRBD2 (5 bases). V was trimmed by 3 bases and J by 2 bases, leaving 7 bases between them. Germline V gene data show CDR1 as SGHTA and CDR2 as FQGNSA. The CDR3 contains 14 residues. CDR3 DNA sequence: TGTGCCAGCAGCTTTAGCGCCAACACCGGGGAGCTGTTTTTT. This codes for CASSFSANTGELFF.